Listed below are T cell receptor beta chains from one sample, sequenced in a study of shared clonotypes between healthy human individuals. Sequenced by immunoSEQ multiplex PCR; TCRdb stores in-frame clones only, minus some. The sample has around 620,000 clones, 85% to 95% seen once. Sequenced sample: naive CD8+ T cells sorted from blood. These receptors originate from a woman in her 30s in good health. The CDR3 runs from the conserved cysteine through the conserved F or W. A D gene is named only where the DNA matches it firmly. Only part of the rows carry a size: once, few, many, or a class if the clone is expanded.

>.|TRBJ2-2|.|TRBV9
TGTGCCAGCAGCGTAGGAAATCGGGACACCGGGGAGCTGTTTTTT
CASSVGNRDTGELFF
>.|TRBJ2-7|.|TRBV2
TGTGCCAGCAGCGCCACAGGTAACGAGCAGTACTTC
CASSATGNEQYF
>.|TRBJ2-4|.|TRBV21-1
TGTGCCAGCAGCAAAGGGGGAAGGGGGCCAGCCAAAAACATTCAGTACTTC
CASSKGGRGPAKNIQYF
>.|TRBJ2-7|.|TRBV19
TGTGCCAGTAGTCCCGGACCTTTCTACGAGCAGTACTTC
CASSPGPFYEQYF
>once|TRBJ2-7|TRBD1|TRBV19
TGTGCCAGTAGTACTGGACAGGGCTCCTACGAGCAGTACTTC
CASSTGQGSYEQYF
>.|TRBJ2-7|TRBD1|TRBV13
TGTGCCAGCAGCTTAGGTCAGGGGGTTCAGCAGTACTTC
CASSLGQGVQQYF
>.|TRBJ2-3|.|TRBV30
TGTGCCTGGAGTCCGGGACTCTACACAGATACGCAGTATTTT
CAWSPGLYTDTQYF
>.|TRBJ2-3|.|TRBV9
TGTGCCAGTAAAAGGGACTTAGGCACAGATACGCAGTATTTT
CASKRDLGTDTQYF
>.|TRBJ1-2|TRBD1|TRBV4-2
TGTGCCAGCAGCCAGGCAAAAGGACAGGATTGGGAGGGCTACACCTTC
CASSQAKGQDWEGYTF
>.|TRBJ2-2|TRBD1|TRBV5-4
TGTGCCAGCAGCTTAACAGGGGCTTCCCCCGGGGAGCTGTTTTTT
CASSLTGASPGELFF
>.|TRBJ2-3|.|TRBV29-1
TGCAGCGTTGCTGGAGTGACGGCAAACGATGCGCAGTATTTT
CSVAGVTANDAQYF
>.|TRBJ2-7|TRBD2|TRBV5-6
TGTGCCAGCAGCTACGTGACTAGCGGGAGCTACGAGCAGTACTTC
CASSYVTSGSYEQYF
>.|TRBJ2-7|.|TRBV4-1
TGCGCCAGCAGCCAAGTAGCCCAGGGACGGGACGAGCAGTACTTC
CASSQVAQGRDEQYF
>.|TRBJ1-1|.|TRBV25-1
TGTGCCAGCAGTGTTAATGGGAACACTGAAGCTTTCTTT
CASSVNGNTEAFF
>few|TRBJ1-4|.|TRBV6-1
TGTGCCAGCAGTAGGGGACACCAAGAAAAACTGTTTTTT
CASSRGHQEKLFF
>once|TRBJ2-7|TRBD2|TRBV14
TGTGCCAGCAGCCAAGATTATAGCCGCGGGAGTTCCACGTACCCCTACGAGCAGTACTTC
CASSQDYSRGSSTYPYEQYF
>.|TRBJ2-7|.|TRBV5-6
TGTGCCAGCAGCTTGCCCCCCTCCTACGAGCAGTACTTC
CASSLPPSYEQYF
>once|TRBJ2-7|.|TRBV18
TGTGCCAGCTCACCGGCTGGCCTCTCCTACGAGCAGTACTTC
CASSPAGLSYEQYF
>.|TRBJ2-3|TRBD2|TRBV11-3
TGTGCCTCCGGGGTAGCGGGAGATACGCAGTATTTT
CASGVAGDTQYF
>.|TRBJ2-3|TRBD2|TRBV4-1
TGCGCCAGCAGCCAAGATGCGGTGGCTAGCGGGAGAGTGGGTCGGACAGATACGCAGTATTTT
CASSQDAVASGRVGRTDTQYF
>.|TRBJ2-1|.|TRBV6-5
TGTGCCAGCAGTTACGGCGGGATGTACAATGAGCAGTTCTTC
CASSYGGMYNEQFF
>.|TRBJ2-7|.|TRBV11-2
TGTGCCAGCAGCTTAAATACTGACCCCTACGAGCAGTACTTC
CASSLNTDPYEQYF
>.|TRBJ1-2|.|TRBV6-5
TGTGCCAGCAGTTACCTGGGGAAGGATGGCTACACCTTC
CASSYLGKDGYTF
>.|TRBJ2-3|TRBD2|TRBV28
TGTGCCAGCAGTCACCTAGCGGGAGGGCCGCATACGCAGTATTTT
CASSHLAGGPHTQYF
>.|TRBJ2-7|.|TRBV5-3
TGTGCCAGAAGCTCGGGACGCCACTCCTACGAGCAGTACTTC
CARSSGRHSYEQYF
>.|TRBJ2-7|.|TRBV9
TGTGCCAGCAGCGCCGGGGTTTTGGGCTACGAGCAGTACTTC
CASSAGVLGYEQYF
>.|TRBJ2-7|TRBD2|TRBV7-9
TGTGCCAGCACCGTGGGACTAGCGGAGTCAAACGAGCAGTACTTC
CASTVGLAESNEQYF
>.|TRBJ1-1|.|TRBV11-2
TGTGCCAGCAGCCCAGTGAGTCACACTGAAGCTTTCTTT
CASSPVSHTEAFF
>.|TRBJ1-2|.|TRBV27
TGTGCCAGCAGCCTGGGGGGGACTGGCTACACCTTC
CASSLGGTGYTF
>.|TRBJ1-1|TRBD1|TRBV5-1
TGCGCCAGCAGCTTAGGGGGCGAGGGTACTGAAGCTTTCTTT
CASSLGGEGTEAFF
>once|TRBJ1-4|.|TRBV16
TGTGCCAGCAGCCAATCTGGACACTCGAATGAAAAACTGTTTTTT
CASSQSGHSNEKLFF
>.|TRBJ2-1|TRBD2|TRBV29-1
TGCAGCGTTGAAGGACTAGCGGGAGGTAGCAATGAGCAGTTCTTC
CSVEGLAGGSNEQFF
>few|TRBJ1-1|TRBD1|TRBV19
TGTGCCAGTAGTACATGGGACAGGAACACTGAAGCTTTCTTT
CASSTWDRNTEAFF
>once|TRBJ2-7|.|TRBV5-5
TGTGCCAGCAACTTACTGGAGGGCTCCTACGAGCAGTACTTC
CASNLLEGSYEQYF
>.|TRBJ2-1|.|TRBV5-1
TGCGCCAGCAGCTTAGCGGCAAGCTCCTACAATGAGCAGTTCTTC
CASSLAASSYNEQFF
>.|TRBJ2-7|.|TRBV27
TGTGCCAGCAGTCTCAGCTCCTACGAGCAGTACTTC
CASSLSSYEQYF
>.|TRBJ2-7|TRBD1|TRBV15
TGTGCCACCAGCCCCCGGACAGGGGGTGACGAGCAGTACTTC
CATSPRTGGDEQYF
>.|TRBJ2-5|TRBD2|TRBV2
TGTGCCAGCAGGCCCCGACTAGCCAGGGCCCCCCAAGAGACCCAGTACTTC
CASRPRLARAPQETQYF
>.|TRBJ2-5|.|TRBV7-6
TGTGCCAGTGGACAGTTCGATACCCAGTACTTC
CASGQFDTQYF
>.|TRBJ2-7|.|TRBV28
TGTGCCAGCAGTTTGCCAGACAGTTCCTACGAGCAGTACTTC
CASSLPDSSYEQYF
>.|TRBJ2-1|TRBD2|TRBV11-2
TGTGCCAGCAGCTACCGGGGGGTAACCCTTAGGAATGAGCAGTTCTTC
CASSYRGVTLRNEQFF
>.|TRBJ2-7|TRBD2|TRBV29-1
TGCAGCGTTGGGACTAGCGGGAGGGCCAGCTCCTACGAGCAGTACTTC
CSVGTSGRASSYEQYF
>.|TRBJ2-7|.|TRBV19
TGTGCCAGTAGTAGTGGAAACCTCTACGAGCAGTACTTC
CASSSGNLYEQYF
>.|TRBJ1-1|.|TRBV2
TGTGCCAGCAGGCCGGACAGCGCTCACCTCATGAACACTGAAGCTTTCTTT
CASRPDSAHLMNTEAFF